What follows are 12 T cell receptor beta chains derived from one specimen sequenced in a study of siplizumab effects on memory and regulatory T cells. Using immunoSEQ multiplex PCR, the repertoire was profiled, and TCRdb retains in-frame clones only, with some absent. The repertoire holds about 100,000 clones, with about 94% as singletons. Sequencing was performed on non-Treg CD4+ T cells sorted from blood. These receptors were collected from a human donor in good health.

In its sample, this clone was seen once. V and J are TRBV18 and TRBJ2-7, with D unclear. This CDR3 comprises 14 residues. Trimming cost V 2 bases and J 1 base, with 9 bases left between them. In germline, CDR1 is KGHSH, CDR2 LQKENI. The CDR3 is CASSPGQASYEQYF. In nucleotides, the CDR3 is TGTGCCAGCTCACCAGGGCAGGCATCCTACGAGCAGTACTTC.

The chain employs TRBV5-1 and TRBJ2-1, with TRBD2 identical over 7 bases. Germline CDR1 and CDR2: SGHRS and YFSETQ. The CDR3 sequence is 16 residues long. With V trimmed by 0 bases and J by 4 bases, 7 bases remained unmatched. As DNA, the CDR3 is TGCGCCAGCAGCTTGGTTCAGGGAGGGGTTTACAATGAGCAGTTCTTC. Translation gives CASSLVQGGVYNEQFF.

The gene calls are TRBV19 and TRBJ1-1; no firm D call. CDR1 LNHDA and CDR2 SQIVND come from the germline V gene (reference sequence). The V gene lost 2 bases and the J gene lost 5 bases, with 9 bases spanning the gap. The CDR3 length is 13 residues. The CDR3 coding sequence is TGTGCCAGTAGTATAATACCCGGGACTGAAGCTTTCTTT. It encodes CASSIIPGTEAFF.

The chain recombines TRBV27 with TRBJ2-1, with D perhaps being TRBD1 or TRBD2 (6 bases each). Germline lookup yields CDR1 MNHEY and CDR2 SMNVEV (reference sequence). This CDR3 contains 17 residues. V was shortened by 8 bases and J by 3 bases, with 23 bases between the two germline ends. The CDR3 loop is CASGTFTGTENYNEQFF. For the CDR3, the DNA is TGTGCCAGCGGGACCTTCACAGGGACTGAAAACTACAATGAGCAGTTCTTC.

The table lists this clone with a count of one. The chain carries TRBV5-1 and TRBJ1-2; no clear D gene. The germline gives CDR1 SGHRS, CDR2 YFSETQ. This CDR3 comprises 15 residues. V lost 0 bases, J lost 2 bases, and 11 bases lay in between. The CDR3 bases are TGCGCCAGCAGCTTGGAGGTGGGAATAAACTATGGCTACACCTTC. This sequence encodes CASSLEVGINYGYTF.

The rearrangement joins TRBV5-4 to TRBJ2-2; TRBD2 agrees at 10 bases. CDR3 length: 17 residues. With V trimmed by 3 bases and J by 2 bases, 7 bases remained unmatched. Germline V gene sequence: CDR1 SGHNT, CDR2 YYREEE (reference sequence). CDR3 loop: CASSSKLAGTNTGELFF. CDR3 DNA: TGTGCCAGCAGCTCTAAACTAGCGGGGACCAACACCGGGGAGCTGTTTTTT.

The genes are TRBV9 and TRBJ2-7, with no clear D. The CDR3 covers 14 residues. Germline V CDR1 and CDR2: SGDLS, YYNGEE. Trimming cost V 4 bases and J 0 bases, with 11 bases left between them. CDR3 in amino acids: CASSFGRSSYEQYF. The CDR3 DNA reads as TGTGCCAGCAGCTTCGGGCGAAGCTCCTACGAGCAGTACTTC.

The chain combines TRBV29-1 with TRBJ1-1; 7 bases are a match to TRBD1. The CDR3 contains 14 residues. The J segment lost 10 bases and the V segment lost 0 bases, leaving 11 bases of the junction unmatched. CDR1 is SQVTM, CDR2 ANQGSEA, per germline. CDR3 loop: CSVEEVRDSIGAFF. DNA of the CDR3: TGCAGCGTTGAAGAAGTTCGGGACAGTATCGGAGCTTTCTTT. Variable domain in full (rest from reference TRBV29-1 and TRBJ1-1): SAVISQKPSRDICQRGTSLTIQCQVDSQVTMMFWYRQQPGQSLTLIATANQGSEATYESGFVIDKFPISRPNLTFSTLTVSNMSPEDSSIYLCSVEEVRDSIGAFFGQGTRLTVV.

The chain carries TRBV19 and TRBJ1-1; D is ambiguous. CDR1 and CDR2 (germline): LNHDA, SQIVND (reference sequence). The CDR3 covers 15 residues. Trimming took 5 bases from V and 0 from J, leaving 13 bases between them. This CDR3 is CASSFGSGMNTEAFF. The CDR3 DNA is TGTGCCAGTAGTTTCGGGTCCGGAATGAACACTGAAGCTTTCTTT.

V gene TRBV15 combines with J gene TRBJ2-1; possibly TRBD2 for D (5 bases). The germline gives CDR1 LNHNV, CDR2 YYDKDF (reference sequence). V was shortened by 0 bases and J by 7 bases, with 16 bases between the two germline ends. The CDR3 contains 16 residues. CDR3 in amino acids: CATSREEASPGNEQFF. CDR3 bases: TGTGCCACCAGCAGAGAAGAAGCCAGCCCGGGGAATGAGCAGTTCTTC.

The chain is built from TRBV5-1 and TRBJ2-1; 8 bases agree with TRBD2. The CDR3 contains 15 residues. After removal of 0 bases from V and 14 bases from J, the junction contained 13 bases not matched to a gene. Per germline, CDR1 SGHRS and CDR2 YFSETQ. CDR3: CASSLDGSGSLVEFF. As DNA, the CDR3 is TGCGCCAGCAGCTTGGACGGAAGCGGGAGCTTGGTGGAGTTCTTC.

The genes are TRBV27 and TRBJ1-1; D perhaps matches TRBD1 (5 bases). This CDR3 comprises 16 residues. V gave up 1 base and J gave up 4 bases, with 16 bases separating them. CDR1 and CDR2 (germline): MNHEY, SMNVEV (reference sequence). The CDR3 region is CASSLYHSRVPTEAFF. In DNA form, the CDR3 reads TGTGCCAGCAGTTTATACCACTCCAGGGTACCCACTGAAGCTTTCTTT.